This T cell receptor (beta chain) was sequenced for a study of blood T cell repertoires in COVID-19. As handled by the study authors: By means of reference gene primer amplification, nucleated cell counts were estimated. Libraries were prepared by immunoSEQ multiplex PCR; TCRdb keeps only in-frame clonotypes and omits some of them. The V and J calls and the clone size are those of that table, but D and trimming were determined from the DNA. The sample has approximately 260,000 clones, around 80% seen once. The cohort comprised adults aged about 18 to 100 years residing in 20 to 30 US areas. Clinical histories supplied by participants themselves formed the basis of cohort assignment. V was clipped by 6 bases and J by 4 bases, with 15 bases between them. The CDR3 loop spans 14 amino acids. The germline V gene encodes CDR1 SNHLY and CDR2 FYNNEI.

The rearrangement joins TRBV2 to TRBJ1-1, with D maybe TRBD1 (6 bases). The clonotype was recovered from a man aged 25-40 years with acute COVID-19. The sequenced sample consisted of PBMCs or T cells enriched from blood (not recorded which). CDR3 nucleotide sequence: TGTGCCAGCAGGGCTGAGGGGGTTAGCACTGAAGCTTTCTTT. Translated: CASRAEGVSTEAFF.